The 20 T cell receptor beta chains below come from one sample, sequenced in a study of shared clonotypes between healthy human individuals. Repertoires were generated with immunoSEQ multiplex PCR, while TCRdb's copy carries only in-frame clones and drops some. Of around 700,000 clones listed, more than 70% are singletons. The sequenced material came from memory CD4+ T cells sorted from blood. Subset denoted: CD45RA-negative fraction. These receptors all stem from a woman in her twenties or thirties in good health.

CDR3 DNA: TGTGCCAGTAGTATGGGAACTGGGGCCAACGTCCTGACTTTC. It is translated as CASSMGTGANVLTF. The chain employs TRBV19 and TRBJ2-6, with unresolved D. The CDR3 runs 14 residues. Germline CDR1 and CDR2: LNHDA and SQIVND (reference sequence). Deletions cut 3 bases from V and 2 bases from J, with 5 bases between.

For this clone: The sample contains more than one DNA sequence encoding this CDR3. The rearrangement joins TRBV6-1 to TRBJ2-5; TRBD2 aligns across 14 bases. The V gene end was trimmed by 4 bases and the J gene end by 5 bases; junction bases not matched to a gene: 3. The germline V gene has CDR1 MNHNS and CDR2 SASEGT. The CDR3 runs to 15 residues. The CDR3 DNA is TGTGCCAGCAGTGTCGGACTAGCGGGAGGTGAGACCCAGTACTTC. It encodes CASSVGLAGGETQYF.

The chain uses TRBV7-3 and TRBJ2-1; TRBD1 matches at 8 bases. CDR1 is SGHTA and CDR2 is FQGTGA in the germline V gene. V shed 6 bases, J shed 2 bases, and the junction held 6 bases outside the gene matches. The CDR3 is made up of 15 amino acids. CDR3 coding DNA: TGTGCCAGCAGGTCAACAGGGGGGCCCTACAATGAGCAGTTCTTC. It yields the protein CASRSTGGPYNEQFF.

This clone was found a few times. The genes are TRBV28 and TRBJ1-2, with D possibly matching TRBD1 (5 bases). Trimming stripped 10 bases from V and 5 bases from J, with 11 bases between. This CDR3 comprises 11 residues. The germline gives CDR1 MDHEN, CDR2 SYDVKM. This chain's CDR3 is CAISTDYGYTF. The CDR3 DNA follows: TGTGCCATCTCGACAGATTATGGCTACACCTTC.

The V call is TRBV2, the J call TRBJ2-3, with 7 bases identical to TRBD1. This CDR3 is built from 15 residues. The trim removed 7 bases at V and 3 bases at J, leaving 10 bases unmatched. Germline CDR1 SNHLY, CDR2 FYNNEI. The CDR3 sequence: CASIKEGARTDTQYF. CDR3 coding DNA: TGTGCCAGCATAAAAGAGGGGGCGCGGACAGATACGCAGTATTTT.

This clone was found once. The genes are TRBV5-1 and TRBJ2-3; D may be TRBD1 or TRBD2 (6 bases each). V was clipped by 4 bases and J by 3 bases, with 12 bases between them. Per the germline V gene, CDR1 is SGHRS and CDR2 is YFSETQ. This CDR3 is built from 14 residues. CDR3 nucleotide sequence: TGCGCCAGCAGCCCGACAGGAGGGACAGATACGCAGTATTTT. Its translation is CASSPTGGTDTQYF.

This clone was observed a single time. The genes are TRBV10-1 and TRBJ2-1; TRBD2 agrees at 11 bases. The J segment lost 1 base and the V segment lost 2 bases, leaving 1 base of the junction unmatched. Germline CDR1 reads WNHNN; CDR2 reads SYGVQD (reference sequence). This CDR3 spans 16 amino acids. The CDR3 DNA sequence: TGCGCCAGCAGTGAGACTAGCGGGAGATCCTACAATGAGCAGTTCTTC. Translating it yields CASSETSGRSYNEQFF.

The chain couples TRBV18 to TRBJ2-7; 8 bases align to TRBD2. The ends lost 1 base at V and 6 bases at J; junction bases unmatched: 20. Germline CDR1 reads KGHSH; CDR2 reads LQKENI. The CDR3 covers 19 residues. The CDR3 is CASSPLPGGGADVQGEQYF. In DNA, the CDR3 is TGTGCCAGCTCACCACTTCCGGGGGGGGGCGCAGACGTCCAAGGCGAGCAGTACTTC. The full variable domain, rest sourced from reference TRBV18 and TRBJ2-7, is NAGVMQNPRHLVRRRGQEARLRCSPMKGHSHVYWYRQLPEEGLKFMVYLQKENIIDESGMPKERFSAEFPKEGPSILRIQQVVRGDSAAYFCASSPLPGGGADVQGEQYFGPGTRLTVT.

The gene calls are TRBV28 and TRBJ1-1; unclear D gene. The CDR3 loop spans 15 amino acids. Germline V gives CDR1 MDHEN, CDR2 SYDVKM. V gave up 2 bases and J gave up 1 base, with 11 bases separating them. This chain's CDR3 is CASSLRPRGNTEAFF. In nucleotides, the CDR3 is TGTGCCAGCAGTTTAAGGCCCCGGGGGAACACTGAAGCTTTCTTT. Variable domain in full (rest from reference TRBV28 and TRBJ1-1): DVKVTQSSRYLVKRTGEKVFLECVQDMDHENMFWYRQDPGLGLRLIYFSYDVKMKEKGDIPEGYSVSREKKERFSLILESASTNQTSMYLCASSLRPRGNTEAFFGQGTRLTVV.

This clone was observed a single time. This rearrangement joins TRBV27 to TRBJ1-2, with TRBD1 matching over 8 bases. Trimming at V came to 6 bases and at J to 4 bases, leaving 10 bases not matched to a gene. Germline V gene sequence: CDR1 MNHEY, CDR2 SMNVEV (reference sequence). The CDR3 is 15 residues long. Written as DNA, the CDR3 is TGTGCCAGCAGCCGAAACAGGGGGGTTAGCTATGGCTACACCTTC. It specifies CASSRNRGVSYGYTF.

This clone was seen a single time. J is TRBJ2-5 and V is TRBV13; D tentatively fits TRBD1 or TRBD2 (5 bases each). V was clipped by 2 bases and J by 7 bases, with 11 bases between them. From germline, CDR1 is PRHDT and CDR2 FYEKMQ (reference sequence). The CDR3 extends over 13 amino acids. CDR3 sequence reads: CASSLLGTGTQYF. The CDR3 bases are TGTGCCAGCAGCTTATTAGGGACGGGGACCCAGTACTTC.

The J gene is TRBJ1-5, the V gene TRBV5-1, with TRBD1 as a possible D gene (5 bases). Germline V gene data show CDR1 as SGHRS and CDR2 as YFSETQ. V was clipped by 2 bases and J by 4 bases, with 13 bases between them. This CDR3 region has 15 residues. The CDR3 spells CASSFMGDVNQPQHF. CDR3 DNA sequence: TGCGCCAGCAGCTTTATGGGGGACGTTAATCAGCCCCAGCATTTT.

V gene TRBV7-8 combines with J gene TRBJ2-7, with no clear D. The CDR3 is 14 amino acids. Looked up from germline, CDR1 is SGHVS and CDR2 is FQNEAQ. Trimming shortened V by 8 bases and J by 1 base, and 15 bases separated the two germline ends. CDR3: CASAVGHQSYEQYF. DNA of the CDR3: TGTGCCAGCGCGGTTGGGCACCAATCCTACGAGCAGTACTTC. The complete variable domain, with remaining parts taken from reference TRBV7-8 and TRBJ2-7, reads GAGVSQSPRYKVAKRGQDVALRCDPISGHVSLFWYQQALGQGPEFLTYFQNEAQLDKSGLPSDRFFAERPEGSVSTLKIQRTQQEDSAVYLCASAVGHQSYEQYFGPGTRLTVT.

The chain joins TRBV10-3 to TRBJ1-4; 7 nucleotides line up with TRBD1. The CDR3 runs 15 residues. Germline CDR1 and CDR2: ENHRY and SYGVKD. V shed 4 bases, J shed 13 bases, and the junction held 15 bases outside the gene matches. DNA for the CDR3: TGTGCCATCAGTGCCGGAGACAGGGAGAGAGGGAGACTGTTTTTT. Its translation: CAISAGDRERGRLFF.

Comment on this clone: Germline is not matched at one junction end, which may reflect a read error. The V gene is TRBV10-3, the J gene TRBJ1-3; D not certain. CDR1 and CDR2 from the germline V gene are ENHRY and SYGVKD. This CDR3 has 16 amino acids. CDR3 nucleotide sequence: TGTGCCAGCAGTCCGATTCAGAGGATCTCTGGAAACACCATATATTTT. It yields the protein CASSPIQRISGNTIYF.

A word on this clone: The junction and the germline gene differ at one end; a read error may be behind it. The V gene is TRBV5-1, the J gene TRBJ2-7; 11 bases agree with TRBD2. The CDR3 totals 14 residues. CDR1 SGHRS and CDR2 YFSETQ come from the germline V gene. The CDR3 nucleotides read TGCGCCAGCAGCTTAAGACTAGCGGGATATGAGCAGTGCTTC. It codes for CASSLRLAGYEQCF.

This chain links TRBV6-5 with TRBJ2-7, with 7 positions matching TRBD2. V shed 5 bases and J 2 bases; nucleotides not matched to a gene: 9. This CDR3 region has 15 residues. Germline loops: CDR1 MNHEY, CDR2 SVGAGI. The CDR3 protein is CASSKQRDGTYEQYF. CDR3 in DNA: TGTGCCAGCAGTAAACAGCGGGACGGTACCTACGAGCAGTACTTC.

The chain links TRBV7-8 to TRBJ2-7; tentatively, D is TRBD2 (6 bases). CDR1 and CDR2 from the germline V gene are SGHVS and FQNEAQ. V lost 2 bases, J lost 6 bases, and 17 bases lay in between. The CDR3 is made up of 15 amino acids. This chain's CDR3 is CASSLPGTSIREQYF. CDR3 nucleotide sequence: TGTGCCAGCAGCTTACCCGGGACTTCTATTCGCGAGCAGTACTTC.

V and J are TRBV7-2 and TRBJ2-7, with 9 bases lining up with TRBD1. CDR3 length: 14 residues. With V trimmed by 5 bases and J by 6 bases, 8 bases remained unmatched. Looked up from germline, CDR1 is SGHTA and CDR2 is FQGNSA. CDR3 sequence (DNA): TGTGCCAGCAGCCCGAACACAGGGGGCTTCGAGCAGTACTTC. This translates into CASSPNTGGFEQYF.

The gene calls are TRBV25-1 and TRBJ2-7; 14 bases map to TRBD2. The CDR3 consists of 17 residues. J lost 2 bases, V lost 2 bases, and 5 bases had no gene match. The germline V gene has CDR1 MGHDK and CDR2 SYGVNS. CDR3 coding DNA: TGTGCCAGCAGTGAAGGGACTAGCGGGAGACCCGCCTACGAGCAGTACTTC. Its translation: CASSEGTSGRPAYEQYF.